This TCR beta chain was retrieved from a study of T cell responses to AZD1222 COVID-19 vaccine. General observations from the study: Increased Spike-specific TCR breadth and depth were observed after two AZD1222 doses. Targeting of unmutated variant regions was reportedly seen in nearly half of spike-specific TCRs.

Measured with immunoSEQ multiplex PCR; TCRdb has only the in-frame clones, and not every one. Here the sample spans around 60,000 clones, around 81% being singletons. The CDR3 is made up of 14 amino acids. The germline CDR1 and CDR2 sequences are WNHNN and SYGVQD (reference sequence). Regarding this clone: Its antigen is unknown.

The J gene is TRBJ2-1, the V gene TRBV10-1; 8 bases are a match to TRBD2. The sequencing here drew on peripheral blood, taken 28 days after the second AZD1222 dose. The TCR originated in an adult who received the AZD1222 COVID-19 vaccine. The CDR3 spells CAAQRGGAINEQFF. As DNA, the CDR3 is TGCGCAGCACAACGGGGGGGGGCCATCAATGAGCAGTTCTTC.